What follows are 28 T cell receptor beta chains derived from one specimen sequenced in a study of low-dose radiotherapy and immunotherapy resistance in tumors. With TRAV- and TRBV-specific primers, first-strand cDNA was made, covering the alpha and beta chains. Using a constant-region primer together with a V-primer adapter, TCRs were subjected to 15 to 25 PCR cycles of amplification. TCRdb fed the reads into MiXCR, producing one record per CDR3 protein. The repertoire holds over 5,500 distinct CDR3 sequences, with about two thirds as singletons. These receptors all stem from a human donor with advanced metastatic prostate, ovarian, gallbladder or colorectal cancer (not recorded which). This table probably holds off-target reads from a library built for another chain.

In this sample, this clonotype turned up once. The chain is built from TRBV2 and TRBJ2-2, with 10 bases matching TRBD2. With V trimmed by 3 bases and J by 6 bases, 13 bases remained unmatched. The CDR3 spans 18 residues. Germline lookup yields CDR1 SNHLY and CDR2 FYNNEI. This chain's CDR3 is CASSEEGRIAGGSGELFF. The CDR3 DNA is TGTGCCAGCAGTGAGGAGGGGCGGATAGCGGGAGGATCCGGGGAGCTGTTTTTT.

The rearrangement joins TRBV28 to TRBJ1-6, with D possibly TRBD1 on 6 matching bases. Germline V gene lookup returns CDR1 MDHEN and CDR2 SYDVKM. There are 15 residues in the CDR3. Trimming cost V 3 bases and J 8 bases, with 14 bases left between them. The CDR3 DNA follows: TGTGCCAGCAGTTTGAATGCAGGGGCGCATTCACCCCTCCACTTT. Translated, it gives CASSLNAGAHSPLHF. The full variable domain, rest sourced from reference TRBV28 and TRBJ1-6, is DVKVTQSSRYLVKRTGEKVFLECVQDMDHENMFWYRQDPGLGLRLIYFSYDVKMKEKGDIPEGYSVSREKKERFSLILESASTNQTSMYLCASSLNAGAHSPLHFGNGTRLTVT.

This clonotype was counted between two and nine times. The genes are TRBV11-2 and TRBJ2-7; D is possibly TRBD1 (6 bases). This CDR3 contains 15 residues. Per germline, CDR1 SGHAT and CDR2 FQNNGV. V was shortened by 6 bases and J by 0 bases, with 15 bases between the two germline ends. For the CDR3, the DNA is TGTGCCAGCAGGTCCTCCGGGACAAACTCCTACGAGCAGTACTTC. Translated, it gives CASRSSGTNSYEQYF.

The J gene is TRBJ2-7, the V gene TRBV7-9; a possible D gene is TRBD1 (5 bases). Trimming took 5 bases from V and 3 from J, leaving 11 bases between them. The germline V gene encodes CDR1 SEHNR and CDR2 FQNEAQ (reference sequence). CDR3 length equals 13 residues. The CDR3 here is CASSDDSDYEQYF. CDR3 DNA: TGTGCCAGCAGCGACGACAGCGACTACGAGCAGTACTTC. The entire variable domain, with the rest obtained from reference TRBV7-9 and TRBJ2-7, is as follows: DTGVSQNPRHKITKRGQNVTFRCDPISEHNRLYWYRQTLGQGPEFLTYFQNEAQLEKSRLLSDRFSAERPKGSFSTLEIQRTEQGDSAMYLCASSDDSDYEQYFGPGTRLTVT.

This clonotype was found once. The rearrangement uses TRBV7-6 and TRBJ2-5; D ambiguous. The germline V and J ends were trimmed by 1 base and 1 base, with 7 bases remaining between them. Germline V gives CDR1 SGHVS, CDR2 FNYEAQ. The CDR3 runs to 14 residues. The CDR3 sequence: CASSLGSVQETQYF. The CDR3 nucleotides read TGTGCCAGCAGCTTAGGCTCAGTCCAAGAGACCCAGTACTTC.

The chain employs TRBV13 and TRBJ1-2, with 8 bases aligning to TRBD1. The V gene's germline CDR1 is PRHDT and CDR2 FYEKMQ (reference sequence). V shed 5 bases and J 8 bases; nucleotides not matched to a gene: 4. The CDR3 length is 12 residues. Here the CDR3 DNA reads TGTGCCAGCAGCGAACGGACAGGGGGCTACACCTTC. It translates to CASSERTGGYTF.

This chain joins TRBV20-1 and TRBJ1-3; D is uncertain. The CDR3 has 13 residues. Germline CDR1 reads DFQATT; CDR2 reads SNEGSKA (reference sequence). V was cut by 3 bases and J by 8 bases, with 14 bases left in between. CDR3 DNA: TGCAGTGCTAGGAAGGGAAAGATTGACACCATATATTTT. It encodes CSARKGKIDTIYF.

In DNA form, the CDR3 reads TGTGCCAGCGCAGGGGGGTCCCATGAAGCTTTCTTT. As protein: CASAGGSHEAFF. The chain combines TRBV6-8 with TRBJ1-1; TRBD1 matches at 7 bases. V shed 8 bases, J shed 7 bases, and the junction held 7 bases outside the gene matches. Germline V gives CDR1 MNHGY, CDR2 SAAAGT. This CDR3 is 12 amino acids long.

This clonotype was counted only a few times. The rearrangement uses TRBV11-2 and TRBJ2-1, with 9 bases identical to TRBD2. This CDR3 has 17 amino acids. Germline values: CDR1 SGHAT, CDR2 FQNNGV. V lost 1 base, J lost 1 base, and 5 bases stayed unmatched. This chain's CDR3 is CASSLGGLAISYNEQFF. The CDR3 nucleotides read TGTGCCAGCAGCTTAGGTGGACTAGCGATTTCCTACAATGAGCAGTTCTTC.

CDR3 DNA sequence: TGTGCCACAGGGAGGGGTAGTGAAAAACTGTTTTTT. Its translation: CATGRGSEKLFF. The V call is TRBV6-5, the J call TRBJ1-4, with D perhaps TRBD1 (5 bases). V shed 10 bases and J shed 7 bases, with 13 bases lying between them. Germline V gene lookup returns CDR1 MNHEY and CDR2 SVGAGI. The CDR3 runs to 12 residues.

This chain joins TRBV4-1 and TRBJ2-3; TRBD2 matches 7 bases. V lost 3 bases and J lost 1; bases outside the gene matches: 1. The CDR3 has 14 residues. In germline, CDR1 is MGHRA, CDR2 YSYEKL. The CDR3 sequence: CASSHLAGTDTQYF. CDR3 DNA: TGCGCCAGCAGCCACCTAGCGGGCACAGATACGCAGTATTTT.

The chain is built from TRBV7-9 and TRBJ2-5, with TRBD2 matching 12 bases. Per germline, CDR1 SEHNR and CDR2 FQNEAQ (reference sequence). V trimming: 3 bases; J trimming: 2 bases; junction bases outside the gene matches: 4. The length of the CDR3 is 16 residues. The CDR3 region is CASSFTSGGTQETQYF. The CDR3 coding sequence is TGTGCCAGCAGCTTTACTAGCGGGGGGACTCAAGAGACCCAGTACTTC.

This clonotype was seen a single time. The chain is built from TRBV28 and TRBJ1-5, with D tentatively TRBD1 (6 bases). CDR1 is MDHEN, CDR2 SYDVKM, per germline. The CDR3 covers 15 residues. The V and J ends lost 6 bases and 0 bases respectively, with 12 bases between them. CDR3 nucleotides: TGTGCCAGCAGCCCCACAGGGACTAGCAATCAGCCCCAGCATTTT. Its protein product is CASSPTGTSNQPQHF.

The chain recombines TRBV19 with TRBJ2-3, with 8 bases identical to TRBD2. The CDR3 extends over 14 amino acids. J gave up 6 bases and V 3 bases, and 5 bases lay outside the gene matches. Germline lookup yields CDR1 LNHDA and CDR2 SQIVND (reference sequence). The chain's CDR3 is CASSISSGTDTQYF. CDR3 coding DNA: TGTGCCAGTAGTATCAGTAGCGGGACGGATACGCAGTATTTT.

There are a few counts of this clonotype. This rearrangement joins TRBV2 to TRBJ2-1, with 8 bases aligning to TRBD2. This CDR3 has 14 amino acids. The germline gives CDR1 SNHLY, CDR2 FYNNEI. The V segment lost 4 bases and the J segment 8 bases; nucleotides outside the gene matches: 7. The CDR3 DNA is TGTGCCAGCAGTGTAAGCGGGAGCTTCGATGAGCAGTTCTTC. It encodes CASSVSGSFDEQFF. Drawing the rest from reference TRBV2 and TRBJ2-1, the complete variable domain is EPEVTQTPSHQVTQMGQEVILRCVPISNHLYFYWYRQILGQKVEFLVSFYNNEISEKSEIFDDQFSVERPDGSNFTLKIRSTKLEDSAMYFCASSVSGSFDEQFFGPGTRLTVL.

V usage is TRBV7-6 and J usage is TRBJ1-6; possible D gene TRBD1, 5 bases. The CDR3 loop spans 16 amino acids. Germline loops: CDR1 SGHVS, CDR2 FNYEAQ. Trimming removed 2 bases from V and 7 bases from J, with 15 bases in between. As DNA, the CDR3 is TGTGCCAGCAGCTTATCTCCCCCAGGGACCAATTCACCCCTCCACTTT. Translated, it gives CASSLSPPGTNSPLHF.

This clonotype was seen only a few times. CDR3 amino acids: CASSLALALATYNEQFF. The CDR3 nucleotides read TGTGCCAGCAGCTTAGCTCTAGCGCTAGCCACCTACAATGAGCAGTTCTTC. V is TRBV11-2 and J is TRBJ2-1, with D possibly matching TRBD2 (6 bases). Between the trimmed V and J ends, which lost 1 base and 2 bases, there was a span of 15 bases. The germline gives CDR1 SGHAT, CDR2 FQNNGV. The CDR3 is made up of 17 amino acids.

The V gene is TRBV5-4, the J gene TRBJ2-3, with 9 nucleotides matching TRBD2. Germline CDR1 and CDR2: SGHNT and YYREEE (reference sequence). Trimming took 3 bases from V and 3 from J; bases not matched to a gene: 8. The CDR3 is 16 residues long. DNA for the CDR3: TGTGCCAGCAGCTCCGGGCTAGCGGGGTCTACAGATACGCAGTATTTT. Translating gives CASSSGLAGSTDTQYF.

In this sample, this clonotype turned up a few times. The J gene is TRBJ1-1, the V gene TRBV29-1; D unclear. Per the germline V gene, CDR1 is SQVTM and CDR2 is ANQGSEA. The CDR3 covers 12 residues. V lost 5 bases to trimming and J lost 1 base, with 8 bases between them. The CDR3 DNA reads TGCAGCGTTCAAATAAAGAACACTGAAGCTTTCTTT. Encoded protein: CSVQIKNTEAFF.

This chain uses TRBV29-1 with TRBJ1-2, with 9 bases fitting TRBD1. V dropped 5 bases and J dropped 5; count of bases not matched to a gene: 3. CDR1 and CDR2 from the germline V gene are SQVTM and ANQGSEA. The CDR3 loop spans 12 amino acids. CDR3 protein: CSVRGTGYGYTF. The CDR3, as DNA: TGCAGCGTTAGGGGGACAGGGTATGGCTACACCTTC. The whole variable domain, filled in from reference TRBV29-1 and TRBJ1-2, reads SAVISQKPSRDICQRGTSLTIQCQVDSQVTMMFWYRQQPGQSLTLIATANQGSEATYESGFVIDKFPISRPNLTFSTLTVSNMSPEDSSIYLCSVRGTGYGYTFGSGTRLTVV.

J is TRBJ1-1 and V is TRBV6-5; D call uncertain. This CDR3 is 12 amino acids long. In germline, CDR1 is MNHEY, CDR2 SVGAGI. V was trimmed by 2 bases and J by 6 bases, leaving 7 bases between them. The CDR3 sequence is CASSYEGAEAFF. CDR3 sequence (DNA): TGTGCCAGCAGTTACGAAGGCGCTGAAGCTTTCTTT.

This clonotype was seen a handful of times. This chain uses TRBV12-3 or TRBV12-4 with TRBJ2-1; D uncertain. This CDR3 has 12 amino acids. V lost 7 bases and J lost 9, with 13 bases in between. CDR3 sequence: CASTSSRVEQFF. For the CDR3, the DNA is TGTGCCAGCACCTCCTCAAGAGTTGAGCAGTTCTTC.

The V and J genes are TRBV11-2 and TRBJ2-2; D gene uncertain. Germline loops: CDR1 SGHAT, CDR2 FQNNGV. The ends were cut back, 0 bases at V and 6 bases at J, with 8 bases in the middle. This CDR3 has 14 amino acids. CDR3 bases: TGTGCCAGCAGCTTAGATGTCGTGGCCGGGGAGCTGTTTTTT. This gives the protein CASSLDVVAGELFF.

The J gene is TRBJ1-1, the V gene TRBV2; 7 nucleotides agree with TRBD1. The CDR3 is made up of 15 amino acids. V dropped 1 base and J dropped 0; count of bases not matched to a gene: 2. The germline CDR1 and CDR2 sequences are SNHLY and FYNNEI. CDR3 coding DNA: TGTGCCAGCAGTGAAGGACAGGGCCTGAACACTGAAGCTTTCTTT. Translated, it gives CASSEGQGLNTEAFF.

The rearrangement uses TRBV7-2 and TRBJ2-6; D is perhaps TRBD1 or TRBD2 (6 bases each). CDR1 and CDR2 from the germline V gene are SGHTA and FQGNSA. This CDR3 comprises 17 residues. The V end lost 6 bases, the J end lost 0 bases, and 15 bases lay between the germline ends. The DNA for the CDR3 is TGTGCCAGCAGAACGAGGGGGGAATACTCTGGGGCCAACGTCCTGACTTTC. Protein sequence: CASRTRGEYSGANVLTF.

DNA of the CDR3: TGCAGTGCTACACTAGCGGGAGCGGAGACCCAGTACTTC. This codes for CSATLAGAETQYF. The chain is built from TRBV20-1 and TRBJ2-5; TRBD2 agrees at 11 bases. The J segment lost 5 bases and the V segment lost 4 bases, leaving 3 bases of the junction unmatched. The CDR3 extends over 13 amino acids. Germline CDR1 is DFQATT and CDR2 is SNEGSKA (reference sequence).

The rearrangement joins TRBV19 to TRBJ1-2; 7 bases align to TRBD1. From germline, CDR1 is LNHDA and CDR2 SQIVND (reference sequence). V was clipped by 6 bases and J by 4 bases; unmatched bases: 8. The CDR3 contains 14 residues. The CDR3 reads CASRPQGLRYGYTF. The CDR3 DNA is TGTGCCAGTAGGCCACAGGGGTTGCGCTATGGCTACACCTTC.

CDR3: CASSEWGRESEQYF. The CDR3 region has the DNA TGTGCCAGCAGTGAATGGGGGCGCGAAAGCGAGCAGTACTTC. The chain employs TRBV6-5 and TRBJ2-7, with a weak D call TRBD1 (6 bases). Germline CDR1 MNHEY, CDR2 SVGAGI. This CDR3 spans 14 amino acids. V lost 5 bases and J 6 bases, leaving 17 bases between the germline ends.